The sequence of this TCR beta chain was determined in a study of neurological immune-mediated disorders. TCRdb itself ran the 5' RACE reads through MiXCR, one entry per CDR3 protein. The sample consists of about 79,000 distinct CDR3 sequences, roughly an eighth of them appearing once. V was pared by 1 base and J by 8 bases, with 5 bases between. CDR3 length: 11 residues. Germline lookup yields CDR1 DFQATT and CDR2 SNEGSKA (reference sequence). Broader study findings: The level of TCR clonal expansion was highest in patients with HTLV-1-associated myelopathy and lowest in multiple sclerosis, where it fell below the level seen in healthy controls.

The table lists this clonotype with many counts. Its antigen is still unknown. This TCR was sampled from a woman aged 45-60 years in good health. The rearrangement uses TRBV20-1 and TRBJ1-4; the D is unclear. Sequenced sample: PBMCs. The CDR3 sequence is CSARVEEKLFF. CDR3 sequence (DNA): TGCAGTGCTAGAGTAGAGGAAAAACTGTTTTTT.